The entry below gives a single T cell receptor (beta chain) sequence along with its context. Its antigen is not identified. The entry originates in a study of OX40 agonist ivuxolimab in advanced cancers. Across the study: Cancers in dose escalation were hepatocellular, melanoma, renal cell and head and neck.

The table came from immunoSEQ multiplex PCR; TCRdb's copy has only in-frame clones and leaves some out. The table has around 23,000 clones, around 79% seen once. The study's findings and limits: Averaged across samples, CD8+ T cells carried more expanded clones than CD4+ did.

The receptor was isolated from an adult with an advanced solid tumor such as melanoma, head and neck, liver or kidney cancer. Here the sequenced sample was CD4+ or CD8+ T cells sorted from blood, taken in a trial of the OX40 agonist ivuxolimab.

Here the CDR3 DNA reads TGTGCCAGCAGTTCCGTAGGGGGGCGTAACAATCAGCCCCAGCATTTT. Amino acids: CASSSVGGRNNQPQHF. The chain employs TRBV6-5 and TRBJ1-5; a weak D match, TRBD1 (6 bases). Trimming removed 4 bases at V and 3 bases at J, with 16 bases between. This CDR3 comprises 16 residues. CDR1 MNHEY and CDR2 SVGAGI come from the germline V gene.